Presented here are 20 T cell receptor beta chains from one specimen sequenced in a study of T cell responses to AZD1222 COVID-19 vaccine. TCRdb's table, derived via immunoSEQ multiplex PCR, lists solely in-frame clones and lacks some. The sample shows about 260,000 clones, approximately 95% of them seen only once. The sequencing here drew on peripheral blood, taken on day 0 of AZD1222 vaccination. The receptors shown here come from an adult in good health.

The gene calls are TRBV19 and TRBJ1-2; D remains unclear. This CDR3 has 15 residues. Germline loops: CDR1 LNHDA, CDR2 SQIVND (reference sequence). The ends were cut back, 4 bases at V and 4 bases at J, with 16 bases in the middle. The CDR3, as DNA: TGTGCCAGTAGTACCCCCGAGGGCGGCACCTATGGCTACACCTTC. Translated, it gives CASSTPEGGTYGYTF.

The rearrangement joins TRBV19 to TRBJ1-1; D perhaps matches TRBD1 (5 bases). Trimming stripped 5 bases from V and 2 bases from J, with 18 bases between. The CDR3 runs 16 residues. The germline V gene encodes CDR1 LNHDA and CDR2 SQIVND (reference sequence). The CDR3 DNA reads TGTGCCAGTAGTCCGGGACTCCGGACATATAACACTGAAGCTTTCTTT. It translates to CASSPGLRTYNTEAFF.

The chain joins TRBV5-1 to TRBJ2-7, with unresolved D. Germline lookup yields CDR1 SGHRS and CDR2 YFSETQ. V was cut by 2 bases and J by 3 bases, with 9 bases left in between. The CDR3 runs 13 residues. In DNA form, the CDR3 reads TGCGCCAGCAGCTTAACTGGATTCTACGAGCAGTACTTC. Amino acid sequence: CASSLTGFYEQYF.

This chain connects TRBV6-5 to TRBJ2-7; the D is unclear. CDR1 is MNHEY and CDR2 is SVGAGI in the germline V gene. V lost 6 bases and J lost 2, with 17 bases in between. This CDR3 is 15 amino acids long. CDR3 sequence (DNA): TGTGCCAGCAGCCCCTACGTCGGCGGACCCTACGAGCAGTACTTC. Translating it yields CASSPYVGGPYEQYF.

The chain has TRBV21-1 and TRBJ2-1. TRBV21-1 is deemed a pseudogene. CDR3 length equals 16 residues. Written as DNA, the CDR3 is TGTGCCAGCAGCCCCGGGACCTGGGCTTTCTACAATGAGCAGTTCTTC. Protein: CASSPGTWAFYNEQFF.

This clone was seen a single time. The CDR3 region is CASSPSGRAGPDTQYF. CDR3 bases: TGTGCCAGCAGTCCCTCGGGGAGGGCCGGCCCAGATACGCAGTATTTT. The chain carries TRBV28 and TRBJ2-3, with 7 bases fitting TRBD2. The CDR3 is 16 residues long. Germline V gene sequence: CDR1 MDHEN, CDR2 SYDVKM. With V trimmed by 5 bases and J by 4 bases, 12 bases remained unmatched.

This clone was recorded only once. V gene TRBV9 combines with J gene TRBJ2-7; the D gene is possibly TRBD2 (6 bases). V shed 4 bases and J shed 2 bases, with 13 bases lying between them. The CDR3 spans 14 residues. Germline CDR1 SGDLS, CDR2 YYNGEE. In DNA, the CDR3 is TGTGCCAGCAGCAAAGGGACTGGGGCCTACGAGCAGTACTTC. It encodes CASSKGTGAYEQYF.

The sample holds a few counts of this clone. This chain connects TRBV5-1 to TRBJ1-2; D gene uncertain. Per germline, CDR1 SGHRS and CDR2 YFSETQ. This CDR3 spans 14 amino acids. V lost 0 bases and J lost 2, with 8 bases in between. The CDR3 here is CASSLDPGNYGYTF. The DNA of the CDR3 is TGCGCCAGCAGCTTGGACCCGGGAAACTATGGCTACACCTTC. The complete variable domain, with remaining parts taken from reference TRBV5-1 and TRBJ1-2, reads KAGVTQTPRYLIKTRGQQVTLSCSPISGHRSVSWYQQTPGQGLQFLFEYFSETQRNKGNFPGRFSGRQFSNSRSEMNVSTLELGDSALYLCASSLDPGNYGYTFGSGTRLTVV.

The chain carries TRBV28 and TRBJ2-7; D is perhaps TRBD1 (6 bases). The CDR3 covers 13 residues. Between the trimmed V and J ends, which lost 6 bases and 1 base, there was a span of 10 bases. Per germline, CDR1 MDHEN and CDR2 SYDVKM. The CDR3 is CASRGDTSYEQYF. The CDR3 coding sequence is TGTGCCAGCAGGGGGGACACTTCCTACGAGCAGTACTTC.

CDR3 sequence: CASSQGWVGAEAFF. The CDR3 DNA sequence: TGCGCCAGCAGCCAAGGCTGGGTGGGCGCTGAAGCTTTCTTT. The genes are TRBV4-1 and TRBJ1-1; no reliable D call. The V and J ends lost 1 base and 6 bases respectively, with 12 bases between them. Looked up from germline, CDR1 is MGHRA and CDR2 is YSYEKL. The CDR3 is made up of 14 amino acids.

V usage is TRBV4-3 and J usage is TRBJ2-7, with 10 bases fitting TRBD2. Losses at the gene ends were 3 bases for V and 6 bases for J; bases not matched to a gene: 8. The germline CDR1 and CDR2 sequences are LGHNA and YSLEER. There are 15 residues in the CDR3. Written as DNA, the CDR3 is TGCGCCAGCAGCCATGACGCTAGCGGGAGTGCCGAGCAGTACTTC. It is translated as CASSHDASGSAEQYF.

In DNA, the CDR3 is TGTGCCAGCAGTTACGGGGGAGTCAATGAGCAGTTCTTC. This codes for CASSYGGVNEQFF. The V call is TRBV6-5, the J call TRBJ2-1; the D call may be TRBD1 or TRBD2 (5 bases each). The V end lost 2 bases, the J end lost 6 bases, and 8 bases lay between the germline ends. Germline-derived CDR1 and CDR2 are MNHEY and SVGAGI. There are 13 residues in the CDR3.

The CDR3 bases are TGCGCCAGCAGCCTTACTCTCAGCCCCGGGACACATGCCTACGAGCAGTACTTC. Translating gives CASSLTLSPGTHAYEQYF. The J gene is TRBJ2-7, the V gene TRBV4-1, with D possibly TRBD1 on 6 matching bases. This CDR3 spans 18 amino acids. The V and J ends lost 4 bases and 2 bases respectively, with 24 bases between them. Germline CDR1 and CDR2: MGHRA and YSYEKL.

The chain is built from TRBV2 and TRBJ2-7; possibly TRBD1 or TRBD2 for D (5 bases each). The germline gives CDR1 SNHLY, CDR2 FYNNEI. Deletions cut 9 bases from V and 0 bases from J, with 21 bases between. The CDR3 contains 16 residues. Here the CDR3 DNA reads TGTGCCAGTACTCAATTCCCGGGACGCGTCTCCTACGAGCAGTACTTC. Translated: CASTQFPGRVSYEQYF. The full variable domain, its missing parts supplied by reference TRBV2 and TRBJ2-7, is EPEVTQTPSHQVTQMGQEVILRCVPISNHLYFYWYRQILGQKVEFLVSFYNNEISEKSEIFDDQFSVERPDGSNFTLKIRSTKLEDSAMYFCASTQFPGRVSYEQYFGPGTRLTVT.

This chain joins TRBV13 and TRBJ1-1, with D possibly TRBD1 on 6 matching bases. The CDR3 covers 17 residues. The germline V gene encodes CDR1 PRHDT and CDR2 FYEKMQ (reference sequence). V was clipped by 0 bases and J by 0 bases, with 14 bases between them. For the CDR3, the DNA is TGTGCCAGCAGCTTAGGGGGGGCGATCCTGTTGAACACTGAAGCTTTCTTT. This codes for CASSLGGAILLNTEAFF.

The chain joins TRBV4-3 to TRBJ2-5; 8 bases agree with TRBD2. CDR1 is LGHNA and CDR2 is YSLEER in the germline V gene. The CDR3 spans 15 residues. Trimming removed 5 bases from V and 2 bases from J; junction bases left unmatched: 7. Written as DNA, the CDR3 is TGCGCCAGCAGCAGAATTAGCGGGAAACAAGAGACCCAGTACTTC. Its translation: CASSRISGKQETQYF.

The rearrangement joins TRBV7-8 to TRBJ2-1, with D maybe TRBD2 (7 bases). The germline V gene encodes CDR1 SGHVS and CDR2 FQNEAQ. V lost 5 bases to trimming and J lost 3 bases, with 14 bases between them. The CDR3 loop spans 15 amino acids. In DNA, the CDR3 is TGTGCCAGCAGCCCGGCCGGGGGGCGCTACAATGAGCAGTTCTTC. It yields the protein CASSPAGGRYNEQFF.

The chain couples TRBV6-1 to TRBJ2-3; D may correspond to TRBD1 or TRBD2 (6 bases each). The CDR3 runs 16 residues. Germline V CDR1 and CDR2: MNHNS, SASEGT. Trimming removed 0 bases from V and 2 bases from J, with 12 bases in between. The DNA of the CDR3 is TGTGCCAGCAGTGAAGCCCCGGGGGCCCTCACAGATACGCAGTATTTT. This codes for CASSEAPGALTDTQYF.

The CDR3 protein is CASSITGVRQYF. Here the CDR3 DNA reads TGTGCCAGCAGTATCACCGGAGTCAGGCAGTATTTT. The chain combines TRBV27 with TRBJ2-3; the D is unclear. The V and J ends lost 5 bases and 11 bases respectively, with 14 bases between them. Germline V gene lookup returns CDR1 MNHEY and CDR2 SMNVEV (reference sequence). This CDR3 contains 12 residues.

The chain links TRBV4-2 to TRBJ2-1; 8 bases align to TRBD1. V gave up 3 bases and J gave up 6 bases; unmatched junction bases: 4. The V gene's germline CDR1 is LGHNA and CDR2 YNFKEQ. The CDR3 covers 14 residues. The CDR3 loop is CASSQRDRFNEQFF. CDR3 nucleotides: TGTGCCAGCAGCCAGCGGGACAGGTTCAATGAGCAGTTCTTC.